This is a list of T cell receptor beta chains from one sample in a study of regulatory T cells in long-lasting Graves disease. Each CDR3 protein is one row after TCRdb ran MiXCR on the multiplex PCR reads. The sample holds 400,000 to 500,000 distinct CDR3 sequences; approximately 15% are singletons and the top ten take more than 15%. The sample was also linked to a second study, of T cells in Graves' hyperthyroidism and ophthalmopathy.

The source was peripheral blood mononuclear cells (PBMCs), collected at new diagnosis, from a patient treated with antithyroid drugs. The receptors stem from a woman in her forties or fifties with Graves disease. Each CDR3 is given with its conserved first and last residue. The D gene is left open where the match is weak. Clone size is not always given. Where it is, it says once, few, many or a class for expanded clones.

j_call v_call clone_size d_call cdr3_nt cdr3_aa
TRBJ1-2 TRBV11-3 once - TGTGCCAGGAGCTTAGTCGGCGACTATGGCTACACCTTC CARSLVGDYGYTF
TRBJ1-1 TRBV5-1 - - TGCGCCAGCAGCTTGGCGGGGCCTGAAGAGGCTTTCTTT CASSLAGPEEAFF
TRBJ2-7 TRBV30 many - TGTGCCTGGAGTGTACGGTTAGGGGGGATCTACGAGCAGTACTTC CAWSVRLGGIYEQYF
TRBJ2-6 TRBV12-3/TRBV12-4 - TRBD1 TGTGCCAGCAGCGCATCGACAGGGAAGGGCGCGGGGGCCAACGTCCTGACTTTC CASSASTGKGAGANVLTF
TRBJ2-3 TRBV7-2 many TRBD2 TGTGCCAGCAGCGCACGGACTAGCTCGCCCTATACGCAGTATTTT CASSARTSSPYTQYF
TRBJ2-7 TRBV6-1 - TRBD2 TGTGCCAGCAGTACTAGCGGAGACTTCTACGAGCAGTACTTC CASSTSGDFYEQYF
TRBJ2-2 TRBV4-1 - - TGCGCCAGCAGCCAAGATCGAGGTCTTCAGGAGGGCCCGAACACCGGGGAGCTGTTTTTT CASSQDRGLQEGPNTGELFF
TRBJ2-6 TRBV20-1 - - TGCAGTGCTAGGTCCCCCCGGGTGAGCTCTGGGGCCAACGTCCTGTCTTTC CSARSPRVSSGANVLSF
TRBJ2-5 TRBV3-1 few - TGTGCCAGCAGCCTCAGACCCCGCGAGACCCAGTACTTC CASSLRPRETQYF
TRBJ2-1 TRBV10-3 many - TGTGCCATCAGTGGGTCAGCAGCTGAATACAATGAGCAGTTCTTC CAISGSAAEYNEQFF
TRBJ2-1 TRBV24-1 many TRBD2 TGTGCCACCAGTAAGACTAGCGGGAGGGTTCTCAATGAGCAGTTCTTC CATSKTSGRVLNEQFF
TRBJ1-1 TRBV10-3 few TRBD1 TGTGCCATCAGTGAGACGCAGGGGGTGGAAGCTTTCTTT CAISETQGVEAFF
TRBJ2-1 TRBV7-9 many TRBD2 TGTGCCAGCAGCCGATGGGGCGGGAGCTCCTACAATGAGCAGTTCTTC CASSRWGGSSYNEQFF
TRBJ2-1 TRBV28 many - TGTGCCAGCAGTTACGGACTGAGTAGATACAATGAGCAGTTCTTC CASSYGLSRYNEQFF
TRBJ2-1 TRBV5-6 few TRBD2 TGTGCCAGCAGCTTACCCGGGACTAGGACGGTATCTAATGAGCAGTTCTTC CASSLPGTRTVSNEQFF
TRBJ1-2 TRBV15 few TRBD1 TGTGCCACCCGGGGGACAGGGAACTATGGCTACACCTTC CATRGTGNYGYTF
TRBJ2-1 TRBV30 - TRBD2 TGTGCCTGGAGCATAGGGCCTAGCGGGAGGAATGAGCAGCTCTTC CAWSIGPSGRNEQLF
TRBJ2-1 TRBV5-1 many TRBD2 TGCGCCAGCAGCTTGGTGACTAGCGGGAGGTATCGCAATGAGCAGTTCTTC CASSLVTSGRYRNEQFF
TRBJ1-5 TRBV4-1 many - TGCGCCAGCAGCCAAGACAGGGTAGGGGGTAGCAATCAGCCCCAGCATTTT CASSQDRVGGSNQPQHF
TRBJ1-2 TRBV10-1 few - TGCGCCAGGGACACAGGGTGCTACACCTTC CARDTGCYTF
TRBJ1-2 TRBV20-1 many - TGCAGTGCTCCTACAGAAGTACCTAACTATGGCTACACCTTC CSAPTEVPNYGYTF
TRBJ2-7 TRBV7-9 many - TGTGCCAGCAGCTCCCCGGAGGTCTACGAGCAGTACTTC CASSSPEVYEQYF
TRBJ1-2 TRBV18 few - TGTGCCAGCTCACGAGAAAGGGACGGCCGCTATGGCTACACCTTC CASSRERDGRYGYTF
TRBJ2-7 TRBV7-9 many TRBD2 TGTGCCAGCAGCTTAGTGTCTGGGACTAGCTCCTACGAGCAGTACTTC CASSLVSGTSSYEQYF
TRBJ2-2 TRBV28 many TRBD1 TGTGCCAGCAGGACAACAGGGGGGAGGAACACCGGGGAGCTGTTTTTT CASRTTGGRNTGELFF
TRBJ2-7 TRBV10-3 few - TGTGCCATCAGTGGTGACTTAGGGGTCTACGAGCAGTACTTC CAISGDLGVYEQYF
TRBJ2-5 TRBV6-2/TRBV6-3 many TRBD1 TGTGCCTGCCACAGGGGGCAGGAGACCCAGTACTTC CACHRGQETQYF
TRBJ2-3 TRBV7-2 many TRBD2 TGTGCCAGCAGCCCAGGACTAGCGGGAGACAGAGGAAGGGATACGCAGTATTTT CASSPGLAGDRGRDTQYF
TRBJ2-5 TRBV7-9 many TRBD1 TGTGCCAGCAGACCGACACAGGGGTCCGGGAAAGAGACCCAGTACTTC CASRPTQGSGKETQYF
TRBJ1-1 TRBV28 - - TGTGCCAGCAGTTCCCATACAGTTTACACTGAAGCTTTCTTT CASSSHTVYTEAFF
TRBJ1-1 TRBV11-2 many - TGTGCCAGCACCTCCAGGGTCCACACTGAAGCTTTCTTT CASTSRVHTEAFF
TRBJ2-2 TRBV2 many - TGTGCCAGCAGGAATCCCTGGGGGGCCGGGGAGCTGTTTTTT CASRNPWGAGELFF
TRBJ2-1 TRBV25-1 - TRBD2 TGTGCCAGCAGTGGCAATAGCGGGAGAAATTACAATGAGCGGTTCTTC CASSGNSGRNYNERFF
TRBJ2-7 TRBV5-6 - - TGTGCCAGCAGCCAGATGGACGAGCAGTACTTC CASSQMDEQYF
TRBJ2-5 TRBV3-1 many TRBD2 TGTGCCAGCACCCAACTAGCGGGAGGGCCCCAAGAGACCCAGTACTTC CASTQLAGGPQETQYF
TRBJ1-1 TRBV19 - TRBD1 TGTGCCAGTAGTCCGAGACAGGGAGTTATGAACACTGAAGCTTTCTTT CASSPRQGVMNTEAFF
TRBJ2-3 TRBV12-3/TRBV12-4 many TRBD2 TGTGCCAGCAGTCTAACGGGACTAGCGGGAGCCGGAGATACGCAGTATTTT CASSLTGLAGAGDTQYF
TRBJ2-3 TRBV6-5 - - TGTGCCAGCAGTTACGCCGCCGGGGGCCGGGGCACAGATACGCAGTATTTT CASSYAAGGRGTDTQYF
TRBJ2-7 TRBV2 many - TGTGCCAGCAGTTGGAGCGGCTACTCCTACGAGCAGTACTTC CASSWSGYSYEQYF
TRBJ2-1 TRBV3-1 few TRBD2 TGTGCCAGCAGCCAATGGATTAGCGGGAGGGCCGGGTACAATGAGCAGTTCTTC CASSQWISGRAGYNEQFF
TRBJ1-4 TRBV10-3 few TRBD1 TGTGCCATCAGTGCCGGGACAGGTACGACCGGTAATGAAAAACTGTTTTTT CAISAGTGTTGNEKLFF
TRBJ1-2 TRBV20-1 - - TGCAGTGCTAGGGAACTTGGCAGGATAAGCTATGGCTACACCTTC CSARELGRISYGYTF
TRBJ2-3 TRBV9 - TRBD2 TGTGCCAGCAGCGTAGTAGTAGCGGGAGGGTCAGATACGCAGTATTTT CASSVVVAGGSDTQYF
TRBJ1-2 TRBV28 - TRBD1 TGTGCCAGCAGGCTACAGGGGAGCTATGGCTACACCTTC CASRLQGSYGYTF